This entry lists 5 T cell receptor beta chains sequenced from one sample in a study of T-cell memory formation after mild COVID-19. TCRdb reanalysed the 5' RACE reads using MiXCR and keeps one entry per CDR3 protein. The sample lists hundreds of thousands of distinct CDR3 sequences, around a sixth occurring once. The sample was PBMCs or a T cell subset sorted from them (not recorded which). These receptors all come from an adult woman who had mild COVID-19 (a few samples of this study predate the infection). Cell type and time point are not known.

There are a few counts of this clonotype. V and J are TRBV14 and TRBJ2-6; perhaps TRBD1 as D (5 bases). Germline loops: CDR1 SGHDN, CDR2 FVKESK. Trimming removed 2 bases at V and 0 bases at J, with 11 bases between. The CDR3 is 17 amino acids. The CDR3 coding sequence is TGTGCCAGCAGCCAACACAGGAAAACCTCTGGGGCCAACGTCCTGACTTTC. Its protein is CASSQHRKTSGANVLTF.

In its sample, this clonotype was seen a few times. CDR3 in amino acids: CAAGLAGLEQYF. The CDR3 DNA sequence: TGTGCCGCAGGACTAGCGGGACTCGAGCAGTACTTC. This chain links TRBV27 with TRBJ2-7; TRBD2 matches 12 bases. The ends lost 11 bases at V and 6 bases at J; junction bases unmatched: 5. Germline V gene sequence: CDR1 MNHEY, CDR2 SMNVEV (reference sequence). The CDR3 is 12 residues long.

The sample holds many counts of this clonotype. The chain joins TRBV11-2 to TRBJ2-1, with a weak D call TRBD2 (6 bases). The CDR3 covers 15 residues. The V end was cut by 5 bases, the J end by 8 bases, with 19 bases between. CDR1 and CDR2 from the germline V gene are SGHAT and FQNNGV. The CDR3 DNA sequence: TGTGCCAGCAGCCAAGTGGGGGGATTCGTCGATGAGCAGTTCTTC. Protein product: CASSQVGGFVDEQFF.

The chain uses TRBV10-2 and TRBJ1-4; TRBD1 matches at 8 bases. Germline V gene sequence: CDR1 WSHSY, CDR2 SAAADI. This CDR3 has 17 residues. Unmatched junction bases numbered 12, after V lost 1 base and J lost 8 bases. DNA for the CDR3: TGCGCCAGCAGTGAGTTCTCGTGGACAGGGAGGTCGGAAAAACTGTTTTTT. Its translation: CASSEFSWTGRSEKLFF.

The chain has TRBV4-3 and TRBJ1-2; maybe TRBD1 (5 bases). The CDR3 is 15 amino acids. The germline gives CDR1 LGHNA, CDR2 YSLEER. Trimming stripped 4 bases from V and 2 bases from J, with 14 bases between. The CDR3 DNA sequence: TGCGCCAGCAGCCGAGACAGAACGGGAAACTATGGCTACACCTTC. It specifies CASSRDRTGNYGYTF.